Listed here are 18 T cell receptor beta chains from one sample, sequenced in a study of T-cell memory formation after mild COVID-19. TCRdb reprocessed the 5' RACE reads via MiXCR and lists one record per CDR3 protein. The sample holds about 68,000 distinct CDR3 sequences, 15% to 20% seen once. What was sequenced was PBMCs or a T cell subset sorted from them (not recorded which). These TCRs come from an adult woman who had mild COVID-19 (a few samples of this study predate the infection). Cell type and time point are not known.

The chain links TRBV29-1 to TRBJ2-1, with TRBD2 matching over 7 bases. The V segment lost 2 bases and the J segment 4 bases; nucleotides outside the gene matches: 11. The germline V gene encodes CDR1 SQVTM and CDR2 ANQGSEA. CDR3 length: 16 amino acids. Here the CDR3 DNA reads TGCAGCGTTGAAAGGCGGGAGACTATGGCTTACAATGAGCAGTTCTTC. Protein product: CSVERRETMAYNEQFF.

This sequence joins TRBV2 and TRBJ2-7; D possibly corresponds to TRBD1 (5 bases). V was trimmed by 6 bases and J by 2 bases, leaving 14 bases between them. This CDR3 is built from 14 residues. Germline-derived CDR1 and CDR2 are SNHLY and FYNNEI. The CDR3, as DNA: TGTGCCAGCAGCTCTTCCTGGACACCCTACGAGCAGTACTTC. Translating gives CASSSSWTPYEQYF.

The gene calls are TRBV19 and TRBJ2-1, with TRBD1 identical over 7 bases. This CDR3 region has 15 residues. Trimming removed 3 bases from V and 0 bases from J; junction bases left unmatched: 2. CDR1 is LNHDA and CDR2 is SQIVND in the germline V gene (reference sequence). The CDR3 nucleotides read TGTGCCAGTAGTATCGGGGACAGCTCCTACAATGAGCAGTTCTTC. Amino acids: CASSIGDSSYNEQFF.

V gene TRBV20-1 combines with J gene TRBJ2-4; D uncertain. This CDR3 contains 14 residues. Germline V lookup: CDR1 DFQATT, CDR2 SNEGSKA (reference sequence). V dropped 0 bases and J dropped 0 bases, with 6 bases sitting between them. CDR3 DNA sequence: TGCAGTGCTAGAGAACTACTAGCCAAAAACATTCAGTACTTC. Translation gives CSARELLAKNIQYF.

This chain links TRBV4-1 with TRBJ2-1; 7 positions agree with TRBD2. V was pared by 0 bases and J by 5 bases, with 10 bases of the junction left unmatched. CDR1 is MGHRA, CDR2 YSYEKL, per germline. The CDR3 has 17 amino acids. In nucleotides, the CDR3 is TGCGCCAGCAGCCAAGAGGTCGGGCTAGCGGTAGACAATGAGCAGTTCTTC. Translating gives CASSQEVGLAVDNEQFF.

This clonotype was counted only a few times. The chain has TRBV21-1 and TRBJ1-6; the tabulated D call, TRBD1, remains unverified against the DNA. TRBV21-1 is an annotated pseudogene. This CDR3 contains 19 residues. The CDR3 sequence is CASSKEGISRTEYNSPLHF. DNA of the CDR3: TGTGCCAGCAGCAAAGAGGGTATTTCGAGGACAGAGTATAATTCACCCCTCCACTTT.

The V and J genes are TRBV20-1 and TRBJ2-1; D is undetermined. The germline V gene encodes CDR1 DFQATT and CDR2 SNEGSKA (reference sequence). The CDR3 is made up of 14 amino acids. V dropped 0 bases and J dropped 2 bases, with 8 bases sitting between them. The CDR3, as DNA: TGCAGTGCTAGAGATAGGTGGACCTACAATGAGCAGTTCTTC. This codes for CSARDRWTYNEQFF.

This clonotype was observed a few times. The chain couples TRBV5-1 to TRBJ2-1; 9 nucleotides match TRBD2. The germline CDR1 and CDR2 sequences are SGHRS and YFSETQ. There are 16 residues in the CDR3. V lost 0 bases and J lost 6; bases outside the gene matches: 7. The CDR3 here is CASSLVPSGASNEQFF. The CDR3 DNA reads TGCGCCAGCAGCTTGGTCCCTAGCGGGGCCTCCAATGAGCAGTTCTTC.

The rearrangement links TRBV6-4 to TRBJ2-3, with no clear D. Germline CDR1 and CDR2: MRHNA and SNTAGT. The length of the CDR3 is 14 residues. The V and J ends lost 0 bases and 2 bases respectively, with 6 bases between them. CDR3 residues: CASSDSALTDTQYF. CDR3 sequence (DNA): TGTGCCAGCAGTGACTCGGCCCTCACAGATACGCAGTATTTT.

This clonotype appeared a few times. Germline and junction disagree at one end, which may indicate a read error. The chain joins TRBV5-5 to TRBJ2-3, with 7 bases identical to TRBD1. CDR3 length: 14 residues. CDR1 is SGHKS and CDR2 is YYEKEE in the germline V gene (reference sequence). The chain's CDR3 is CASSLASGTATQYF. The CDR3 nucleotides are TGTGCCAGCAGCTTGGCCTCCGGGACAGCTACGCAGTATTTT. Variable domain in full (rest from reference TRBV5-5 and TRBJ2-3): DAGVTQSPTHLIKTRGQQVTLRCSPISGHKSVSWYQQVLGQGPQFIFQYYEKEERGRGNFPDRFSARQFPNYSSELNVNALLLGDSALYLCASSLASGTATQYFGPGTRLTVL.

The rearrangement joins TRBV7-9 to TRBJ2-6, with D uncertain. The CDR3 totals 15 residues. CDR1 is SEHNR and CDR2 is FQNEAQ in the germline V gene (reference sequence). V was trimmed by 5 bases and J by 4 bases, leaving 12 bases between them. The CDR3 coding sequence is TGTGCCAGCAGCCCCGGGCCCGTGGGGGCCAACGTCCTGACTTTC. Translation gives CASSPGPVGANVLTF. Using reference TRBV7-9 and TRBJ2-6 for the parts outside the CDR3, the full variable domain is DTGVSQNPRHKITKRGQNVTFRCDPISEHNRLYWYRQTLGQGPEFLTYFQNEAQLEKSRLLSDRFSAERPKGSFSTLEIQRTEQGDSAMYLCASSPGPVGANVLTFGAGSRLTVL.

A few counts support this clonotype. The V gene is TRBV21-1, the J gene TRBJ2-4; the table calls TRBD2, which could not be checked here. TRBV21-1 is recorded as a pseudogene. CDR3 length: 21 residues. The CDR3, as DNA: TGTGCCAGCAGCAAATCCGGGGTCGGACTAGCGGGAATAAGGGCCAAAAACATTCAGTACTTC. Residues: CASSKSGVGLAGIRAKNIQYF.

Only a few counts were recorded for this clonotype. The chain couples TRBV7-2 to TRBJ2-1, with TRBD2 as a possible D gene (7 bases). CDR3 size: 17 residues. Germline lookup yields CDR1 SGHTA and CDR2 FQGNSA. Trimming stripped 5 bases from V and 4 bases from J, with 21 bases between. The CDR3 DNA is TGTGCCAGCAGCACCCTCAGGGGCGGGGGCCTATACAATGAGCAGTTCTTC. It encodes CASSTLRGGGLYNEQFF.

Only a few counts were recorded for this clonotype. The chain couples TRBV7-9 to TRBJ2-5; tentative D call: TRBD1 (6 bases). Per the germline V gene, CDR1 is SEHNR and CDR2 is FQNEAQ (reference sequence). This CDR3 spans 13 amino acids. V lost 9 bases and J lost 0, with 11 bases in between. CDR3 DNA: TGTGCCAGTAAACAGGGAAACCAAGAGACCCAGTACTTC. Translating it yields CASKQGNQETQYF.

The chain is built from TRBV4-3 and TRBJ2-3; 7 bases line up with TRBD1. With 3 bases clipped from V and 4 bases from J, the junction kept 4 bases outside the gene matches. The V gene's germline CDR1 is LGHNA and CDR2 YSLEER. The CDR3 spans 14 residues. The CDR3 sequence is CASSQNRGADTQYF. The DNA of the CDR3 is TGCGCCAGCAGCCAGAACAGGGGTGCAGATACGCAGTATTTT.

CDR3 nucleotides: TGTGCCAGCAGCGTCCGGGACGCCTACGAGCAGTACTTC. It codes for CASSVRDAYEQYF. J is TRBJ2-7 and V is TRBV5-4; tentatively, D is TRBD1 or TRBD2 (5 bases each). This CDR3 is built from 13 residues. V lost 4 bases, J lost 2 bases, and 10 bases lay in between. Germline V gene data show CDR1 as SGHNT and CDR2 as YYREEE (reference sequence).

There are a few counts of this clonotype. This sequence joins TRBV15 and TRBJ2-1; weak D call: TRBD2 (5 bases). Germline V CDR1 and CDR2: LNHNV, YYDKDF (reference sequence). Trimming removed 0 bases at V and 8 bases at J, with 17 bases between. The CDR3 contains 16 residues. The CDR3 here is CATSRDASPYKYEQFF. CDR3 nucleotide sequence: TGTGCCACCAGCAGAGATGCTAGCCCCTACAAGTATGAGCAGTTCTTC.

J is TRBJ1-1 and V is TRBV29-1; 9 nucleotides match TRBD1. Germline assignment: CDR1 SQVTM and CDR2 ANQGSEA. The CDR3 sequence is 13 residues long. Trimming took 7 bases from V and 7 from J; bases not matched to a gene: 10. The CDR3 region has the DNA TGCAGCGGGGAACAGGGGGCGCAGGTTGAAGCTTTCTTT. Protein sequence: CSGEQGAQVEAFF.